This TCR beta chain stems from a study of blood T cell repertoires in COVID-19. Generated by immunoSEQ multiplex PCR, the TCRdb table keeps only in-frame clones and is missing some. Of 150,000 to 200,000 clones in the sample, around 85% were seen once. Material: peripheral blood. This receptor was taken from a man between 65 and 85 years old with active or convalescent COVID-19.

Here the CDR3 reads CASSHRGVYNEQFF. DNA for the CDR3: TGTGCCAGCAGCCACCGGGGGGTCTACAATGAGCAGTTCTTC. The rearrangement links TRBV5-5 to TRBJ2-1; TRBD2 matches 7 bases. Germline V gene sequence: CDR1 SGHKS, CDR2 YYEKEE (reference sequence). The CDR3 runs 14 residues. Losses at the gene ends were 4 bases for V and 3 bases for J; bases not matched to a gene: 4.